This TCR beta chain was captured by sequencing in a study of OX40 agonist ivuxolimab in advanced cancers. About the research overall: At 82.7% male, the cohort had a mean age of around 56 years, ranging from roughly 20 to 85.

TCRdb keeps only in-frame clones here, not all; method: immunoSEQ multiplex PCR. In the table there are over 45,000 clones, roughly three quarters of which are singletons. V was trimmed by 4 bases and J by 10 bases, leaving 19 bases between them. CDR1 and CDR2 (germline): LNHDA, SQIVND (reference sequence). The CDR3 runs 14 residues. The TCR was taken from an adult with an advanced solid tumor such as melanoma, head and neck, liver or kidney cancer. This sample comprised CD4+ or CD8+ T cells sorted from blood, obtained in a trial of the OX40 agonist ivuxolimab. The chain joins TRBV19 to TRBJ1-1, with D tentatively TRBD1 (5 bases). This chain's CDR3 is CASSTSRRSGGAFF. The CDR3 DNA sequence: TGTGCCAGTAGTACCTCTCGGCGTTCGGGGGGAGCTTTCTTT.